The entry that follows covers one TCR beta chain sequence. This clonotype occurred a few times. The antigen this receptor binds is unknown. One base away there is no much larger clone; base qualities are not given. The source of the sample is a study of T cells after yellow fever vaccination (dated by TCRdb to between 2018 and 2021). With respect to the entire study: Libraries from fractions with low cell numbers were prepared with the SMART-Seq v4 Ultra Low Input RNA kit. Bulk TCR alpha and beta repertoires were sequenced longitudinally to track T-cell clones before and after primary and booster YFV17D yellow fever vaccination. Blood samples were taken at several timepoints before and after primary and secondary immunization, and bulk PBMC replicates and cell subsets were isolated. Two healthy male donors made up the cohort, one aged 18 to 30 years and the other aged 30 to 40 years. Broader findings and caveats from the paper: Computational filtering was needed because FACS-sorted repertoires could contain abundant contaminating clonotypes from the bulk population. A small share of clonotypes was detected in both CD4 and CD8 compartments, with the overlap likely arising from convergent recombination. Compared with the primary T-cell response, the secondary T-cell response was weaker but faster, peaking on day 5 rather than day 15. Because the study included only a couple of donors, the extent to which the findings can be generalized is limited. Most clones expanded after primary vaccination were re-detected after the booster (about 96% of CD4 and roughly 85% of CD8), suggesting broad memory maintenance.

Sample treatment or condition, as interpreted from the label and publication: live attenuated yellow fever vaccine strain. Two biological replicates of bulk PBMCs were collected at each blood-draw timepoint. PBMCs were isolated from peripheral blood using a standard Ficoll-Paque protocol. RNA was extracted with TriZol from bulk PBMCs, CD4 and CD8 fractions, and dextramer-positive and dextramer-negative fractions. Reads for this sample came from an Illumina NovaSeq 6000. TCR cDNA was synthesized by 5'RACE template switching, which introduced a universal primer site and unique molecular identifiers. Priming of cDNA synthesis was performed from both the TCR alpha and TCR beta constant segments. Libraries were amplified in two PCR steps, with sample barcodes and sequencing adapters added in the second step. Sequencing of libraries was performed on Illumina HiSeq 2500 (2x100 bp) or NovaSeq (2x150 bp). The original methods were these. MIGEC was used to demultiplex reads and collapse the reads into UMI consensus sequences, and MiXCR was used for V(D)J alignment. Clonotypes responding to the vaccine were identified with edgeR on replicate PBMC samples, with the criteria of FDR below 0.01 and a log2 fold change above 5 up to day 15. Each bulk clonotype received a CD4 or CD8 identity based on whether the sequenced CD4 or CD8 repertoire contained that clonotype at higher abundance. The public reads were reprocessed in TCRdb via fastp at Q25 and MiXCR, keeping in-frame beta chains. Every entry covers one CDR3 protein and lists the most common genes and DNA from its rows. The V and J calls and clone size are TCRdb's, not the authors'. A total of 350,000 to 450,000 distinct CDR3 sequences appear in this sample, 15% to 20% of them only once. The top ten hold roughly a sixth of the sample.

The CDR3 runs 15 amino acids, cysteine and phenylalanine included. The entry retains the CDR3 DNA only, 45 bases that are in frame from base 1. Cut back by 5 bases and 2 bases, the V and J ends lie 14 bases apart. The germline V gene encodes CDR1 MNHNY and CDR2 SVGAGI (reference sequence). This receptor was identified in a young man who received the YFV17D yellow fever vaccine. Recombination connected TRBV6-6 to TRBJ2-3; the D gene could be either TRBD1 or TRBD2, each agreeing at 5 bases. The source material was PBMCs, sampled before the yellow fever booster vaccination. The sequenced DNA: TGTGCCAGCAGTCACCGTTGGGACCCCACAGATACGCAGTATTTT. Its protein is CASSHRWDPTDTQYF.